Listed here are 29 T cell receptor beta chains from one sample, sequenced in a study of blood T cells in healthy people across ages. Combining a sample-barcoded 5' primer with a J-beta primer mix, a second PCR ran for roughly 6 to 12 cycles. Using its own MiXCR run on the 5' RACE reads, TCRdb lists one record per CDR3 protein. The sample lists 1.5 million to 2 million distinct CDR3 sequences, roughly 52% occurring once. Sequenced: blood. The receptors stem from a woman aged 40 to 49 in good health.

This chain uses TRBV5-1 with TRBJ2-3; 10 bases are shared with TRBD2. The CDR3 consists of 18 residues. Germline-derived CDR1 and CDR2 are SGHRS and YFSETQ. With V trimmed by 5 bases and J by 1 base, 13 bases remained unmatched. The CDR3 loop is CASRTETLLAGRTDTQYF. As DNA, the CDR3 is TGCGCCAGCAGGACGGAGACTTTACTAGCGGGGCGCACAGATACGCAGTATTTT.

The J gene is TRBJ2-2, the V gene TRBV12-3 or TRBV12-4; D is undetermined. Trimming left V 7 bases short and J 4 bases short, with 10 bases between. The CDR3 sequence is 13 residues long. CDR3 sequence: CASTTIATGELFF. CDR3 nucleotide sequence: TGTGCCAGCACCACAATCGCCACCGGGGAGCTGTTTTTT.

This clonotype was detected a few times. This chain joins TRBV13 and TRBJ1-6; D remains unclear. The CDR3 sequence is 13 residues long. Trimming stripped 3 bases from V and 14 bases from J, with 14 bases between. CDR1 and CDR2 (germline): PRHDT, FYEKMQ (reference sequence). This CDR3 is CASSLEDGRTLHF. CDR3 in DNA: TGTGCCAGCAGCTTGGAGGACGGTCGGACCCTCCACTTT.

The rearrangement uses TRBV20-1 and TRBJ2-3, with 8 bases matching TRBD2. The CDR3 extends over 15 amino acids. V dropped 0 bases and J dropped 5; count of bases not matched to a gene: 7. The germline V gene encodes CDR1 DFQATT and CDR2 SNEGSKA (reference sequence). CDR3 coding DNA: TGCAGTGCTAGAGAACGGGGGGGCCATCAAGATACGCAGTATTTT. It yields the protein CSARERGGHQDTQYF.

The V gene is TRBV7-9, the J gene TRBJ1-4; 7 nucleotides match TRBD1. The CDR3 consists of 14 residues. Germline V gene sequence: CDR1 SEHNR, CDR2 FQNEAQ (reference sequence). V gave up 2 bases and J gave up 6 bases; unmatched junction bases: 3. Here the CDR3 DNA reads TGTGCCAGCAGCTTAAGGGGGCTGGATGAAAAACTGTTTTTT. Protein sequence: CASSLRGLDEKLFF.

This rearrangement joins TRBV7-2 to TRBJ2-6; 7 bases fit TRBD1. CDR1 is SGHTA and CDR2 is FQGNSA in the germline V gene. V shed 5 bases, J shed 4 bases, and the junction held 11 bases outside the gene matches. The CDR3 loop spans 17 amino acids. CDR3 sequence reads: CASSVTPGQQGANVLTF. For the CDR3, the DNA is TGTGCCAGCAGCGTAACGCCGGGACAGCAGGGGGCCAACGTCCTGACTTTC.

The chain has TRBV6-5 and TRBJ1-4, with D possibly TRBD1 on 6 matching bases. Per germline, CDR1 MNHEY and CDR2 SVGAGI. Trimming pared 4 bases from V and 6 bases from J, leaving 15 bases between. The CDR3 consists of 15 residues. Here the CDR3 reads CASSFTTNRDEKLFF. For the CDR3, the DNA is TGTGCCAGCAGTTTCACGACAAACAGGGATGAAAAACTGTTTTTT.

There are a few counts of this clonotype. J is TRBJ1-2 and V is TRBV7-2, with a weak D call TRBD1 (5 bases). The V end lost 4 bases, the J end lost 0 bases, and 12 bases lay between the germline ends. This CDR3 is built from 15 residues. Looked up from germline, CDR1 is SGHTA and CDR2 is FQGNSA. For the CDR3, the DNA is TGTGCCAGCAGCTCATACGGACAAGCTAACTATGGCTACACCTTC. Its translation is CASSSYGQANYGYTF.

This chain links TRBV20-1 with TRBJ1-4; D unclear. V was pared by 3 bases and J by 3 bases, with 8 bases between. The CDR3 extends over 13 amino acids. Per germline, CDR1 DFQATT and CDR2 SNEGSKA (reference sequence). This chain's CDR3 is CSARGMANEKLFF. CDR3 in DNA: TGCAGTGCTAGGGGTATGGCTAATGAAAAACTGTTTTTT.

This clonotype was observed a single time. The gene calls are TRBV3-1 and TRBJ2-7; the D is unclear. The length of the CDR3 is 13 residues. Deletions cut 1 base from V and 7 bases from J, with 11 bases between. Germline V gene data show CDR1 as LGHDT and CDR2 as YNNKEL (reference sequence). The chain's CDR3 is CASSQATDHEQYF. DNA for the CDR3: TGTGCCAGCAGCCAAGCAACTGATCATGAGCAGTACTTC.

The chain links TRBV28 to TRBJ2-7; TRBD2 matches 14 bases. The CDR3 has 15 residues. The ends lost 5 bases at V and 3 bases at J; junction bases unmatched: 3. Germline CDR1 is MDHEN and CDR2 is SYDVKM. The CDR3 sequence: CASSIGLAGGYEQYF. The DNA of the CDR3 is TGTGCCAGCAGTATCGGACTAGCGGGGGGCTACGAGCAGTACTTC.

The V call is TRBV10-3, the J call TRBJ2-7; possibly TRBD2 for D (7 bases). The CDR3 has 16 amino acids. V dropped 8 bases and J dropped 10 bases, with 30 bases sitting between them. The germline V gene has CDR1 ENHRY and CDR2 SYGVKD. CDR3 loop: CAIGTTRSISGEAQYF. The DNA of the CDR3 is TGTGCCATCGGGACAACACGGTCGATCAGCGGGGAGGCCCAGTACTTC.

The chain combines TRBV28 with TRBJ2-7; 8 nucleotides line up with TRBD1. The CDR3 extends over 16 amino acids. J was trimmed by 2 bases and V by 4 bases; bases with no gene match: 10. The germline V gene encodes CDR1 MDHEN and CDR2 SYDVKM. CDR3 sequence (DNA): TGTGCCAGCAGTTCCCCCCGACAGGGGCAACCCTACGAGCAGTACTTC. Translating gives CASSSPRQGQPYEQYF.

The chain recombines TRBV20-1 with TRBJ2-3; 10 bases align to TRBD2. CDR1 and CDR2 (germline): DFQATT, SNEGSKA (reference sequence). This CDR3 is 19 amino acids long. V shed 5 bases and J 3 bases; nucleotides not matched to a gene: 20. In nucleotides, the CDR3 is TGCAGTGCTGGCAACGCCCCCAAGCGGGGGGGCCGACCGACAGATACGCAGTATTTT. Amino acid sequence: CSAGNAPKRGGRPTDTQYF.

The genes are TRBV12-3 or TRBV12-4 and TRBJ2-5, with TRBD2 matching over 12 bases. CDR3 size: 17 residues. V lost 0 bases, J lost 5 bases, and 7 bases stayed unmatched. The CDR3 nucleotides are TGTGCCAGCAGTTTAGCCCTAGCGGGGGGGCCCCGGGAGACCCAGTACTTC. The encoded protein is CASSLALAGGPRETQYF.

This clonotype occurred a few times. This chain uses TRBV4-2 with TRBJ2-1, with TRBD2 matching 8 bases. Trimming removed 4 bases from V and 12 bases from J; junction bases left unmatched: 14. This CDR3 region has 15 residues. Germline CDR1 and CDR2: LGHNA and YNFKEQ. As DNA, the CDR3 is TGTGCCAGCAGCCTATGGGACTCCCGGGAGGGGAGGCAGTTCTTC. This translates into CASSLWDSREGRQFF.

V and J are TRBV6-5 and TRBJ1-4, with 7 bases lining up with TRBD1. The CDR3 has 18 amino acids. V gave up 0 bases and J gave up 4 bases; unmatched junction bases: 11. Germline CDR1 MNHEY, CDR2 SVGAGI. CDR3 protein: CASSYSGRIGQVNEKLFF. The CDR3 DNA sequence: TGTGCCAGCAGTTACTCAGGCCGTATCGGACAGGTTAATGAAAAACTGTTTTTT.

The gene calls are TRBV4-2 and TRBJ1-1, with D possibly matching TRBD1 (6 bases). V lost 4 bases to trimming and J lost 13 bases, with 19 bases between them. This CDR3 spans 13 amino acids. Germline V gene sequence: CDR1 LGHNA, CDR2 YNFKEQ. The CDR3 here is CASSPMAGTIDFF. CDR3 DNA sequence: TGTGCCAGCAGCCCTATGGCGGGGACAATCGATTTCTTT.

The chain combines TRBV2 with TRBJ2-4; 7 nucleotides line up with TRBD1. The ends lost 4 bases at V and 13 bases at J; junction bases unmatched: 13. The CDR3 totals 14 residues. Germline V gene data show CDR1 as SNHLY and CDR2 as FYNNEI. CDR3 nucleotide sequence: TGTGCCAGCAGTGTCGGGTACGGAACGACAGGGCAGTACTTC. Amino acids: CASSVGYGTTGQYF.

This chain links TRBV10-3 with TRBJ2-3; no firm D call. CDR1 is ENHRY, CDR2 SYGVKD, per germline. The CDR3 consists of 16 residues. With 2 bases removed from V and 3 bases from J, the gap between germline ends came to 15 bases. The CDR3 here is CAISEPPGYLTDTQYF. CDR3 sequence (DNA): TGTGCCATCAGTGAGCCCCCCGGATACCTGACAGATACGCAGTATTTT.

This chain uses TRBV15 with TRBJ2-5; D tentatively reads TRBD1 or TRBD2 (7 bases each). CDR3 length: 17 residues. CDR1 and CDR2 (germline): LNHNV, YYDKDF (reference sequence). Trimming left V 8 bases short and J 2 bases short, with 24 bases between. CDR3 sequence reads: CATDQGRWEGAQETQYF. The CDR3 nucleotides are TGTGCCACCGACCAGGGGCGTTGGGAGGGGGCGCAAGAGACCCAGTACTTC.

The sample holds a few counts of this clonotype. V and J are TRBV20-1 and TRBJ2-7; tentatively, D is TRBD1 (6 bases). Germline lookup yields CDR1 DFQATT and CDR2 SNEGSKA (reference sequence). V lost 4 bases to trimming and J lost 3 bases, with 13 bases between them. The CDR3 runs 13 residues. CDR3 loop: CSATGDNFYEQYF. The CDR3 DNA is TGCAGTGCTACAGGGGATAATTTCTACGAGCAGTACTTC.

This chain links TRBV9 with TRBJ2-1, with a possible D match to TRBD2 (7 bases). The V end was cut by 5 bases, the J end by 3 bases, with 15 bases between. From germline, CDR1 is SGDLS and CDR2 YYNGEE. The CDR3 spans 15 residues. The CDR3, as DNA: TGTGCCAGCAGTTTAGTGGGGGGGCTCTACAATGAGCAGTTCTTC. Residues: CASSLVGGLYNEQFF.

The chain employs TRBV29-1 and TRBJ2-3; perhaps D is TRBD1 or TRBD2 (5 bases each). V gave up 7 bases and J gave up 3 bases, with 20 bases separating them. The germline V gene has CDR1 SQVTM and CDR2 ANQGSEA. The CDR3 is 15 amino acids. CDR3 residues: CSAQLGTDTTDTQYF. The CDR3, as DNA: TGCAGCGCTCAGTTAGGGACCGATACGACAGATACGCAGTATTTT.

CDR3 sequence reads: CASTLSGGIIETQYF. The CDR3 DNA follows: TGTGCCAGCACCCTCTCGGGAGGGATCATAGAGACCCAGTACTTC. The chain combines TRBV6-6 with TRBJ2-5, with 8 bases aligning to TRBD2. Germline loops: CDR1 MNHNY, CDR2 SVGAGI (reference sequence). J gave up 4 bases and V 7 bases, and 11 bases lay outside the gene matches. The CDR3 runs to 15 residues.

This clonotype was seen a few times. The CDR3 nucleotides read TGCAGCGTTGGATCATCCGGGGATGAGCAGTTCTTC. Amino acids: CSVGSSGDEQFF. This chain uses TRBV29-1 with TRBJ2-1; TRBD2 might be the D (5 bases). The CDR3 sequence is 12 residues long. Deletions cut 4 bases from V and 8 bases from J, with 12 bases between. CDR1 is SQVTM, CDR2 ANQGSEA, per germline.

There are a few counts of this clonotype. The chain is built from TRBV4-3 and TRBJ1-2; maybe TRBD1 (6 bases). CDR1 LGHNA and CDR2 YSLEER come from the germline V gene. Trimming stripped 2 bases from V and 2 bases from J, with 15 bases between. The CDR3 is 16 amino acids. The CDR3 DNA reads TGCGCCAGCAGCCAAACGTCGGGGGGCCGGAACTATGGCTACACCTTC. It specifies CASSQTSGGRNYGYTF.

This clonotype was detected only a few times. V is TRBV5-8 and J is TRBJ2-3, with a possible D match to TRBD2 (8 bases). The CDR3 sequence is 16 residues long. Deletions cut 4 bases from V and 4 bases from J, with 19 bases between. CDR1 and CDR2 (germline): SGHTS, YDEGEE. CDR3 amino acids: CASSPSGGGRADTQYF. As DNA, the CDR3 is TGTGCCAGCAGCCCCTCGGGAGGGGGCAGGGCAGATACGCAGTATTTT.

For the CDR3, the DNA is TGCAGACTACAACACCCCACGGCAGGGAACACCGGGGAGCTGTTTTTT. This gives the protein CRLQHPTAGNTGELFF. The chain has TRBV29-1 and TRBJ2-2; D gene ambiguous. CDR3 length: 16 amino acids. From germline, CDR1 is SQVTM and CDR2 ANQGSEA.